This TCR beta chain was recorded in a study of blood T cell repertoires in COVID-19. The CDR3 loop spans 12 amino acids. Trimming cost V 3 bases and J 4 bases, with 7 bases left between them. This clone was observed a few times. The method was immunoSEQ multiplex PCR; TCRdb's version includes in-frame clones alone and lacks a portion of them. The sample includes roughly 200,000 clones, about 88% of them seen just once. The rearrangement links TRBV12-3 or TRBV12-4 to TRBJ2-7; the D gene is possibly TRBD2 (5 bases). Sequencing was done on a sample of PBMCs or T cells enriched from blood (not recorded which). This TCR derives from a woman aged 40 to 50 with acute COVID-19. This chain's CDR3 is CASSFRGYEQYF. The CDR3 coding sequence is TGTGCCAGCAGTTTTCGAGGGTACGAGCAGTACTTC.